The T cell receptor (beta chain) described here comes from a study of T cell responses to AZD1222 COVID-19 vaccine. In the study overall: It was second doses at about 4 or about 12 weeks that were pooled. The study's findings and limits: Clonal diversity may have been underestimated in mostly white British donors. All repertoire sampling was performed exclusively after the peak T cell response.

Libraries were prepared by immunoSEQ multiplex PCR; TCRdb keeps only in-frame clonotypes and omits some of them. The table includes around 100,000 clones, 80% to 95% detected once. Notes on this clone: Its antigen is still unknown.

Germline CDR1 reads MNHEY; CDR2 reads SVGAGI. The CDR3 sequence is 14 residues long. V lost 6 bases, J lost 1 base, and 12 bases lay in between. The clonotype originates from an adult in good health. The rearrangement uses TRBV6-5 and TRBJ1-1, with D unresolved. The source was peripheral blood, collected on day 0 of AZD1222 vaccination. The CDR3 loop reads CASRSRTANTEAFF. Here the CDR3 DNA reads TGTGCCAGCAGATCCCGAACAGCGAACACTGAAGCTTTCTTT.